The clone carrying this T cell receptor beta chain was found a few times. Its antigen is currently unknown. Germline V gene sequence: CDR1 LGHDT, CDR2 YNNKEL (reference sequence). The trim removed 3 bases at V and 3 bases at J, leaving 7 bases unmatched. The CDR3 covers 17 residues. Each TCR beta library was made by quantitative 5'-RACE that incorporated molecular barcodes. Using its own MiXCR run on the 5' RACE reads, TCRdb lists one record per CDR3 protein. The sample lists 250,000 or so distinct CDR3 sequences, about 24% occurring once. The data derive from a study of CD8 T cells in ankylosing spondylitis. The study, taken as a whole, reports: A CD8+ phenotype characterized the disease-linked clones, which were relatively rare in peripheral blood.

What was sequenced was blood, either unsorted or a sorted T cell fraction (not recorded which). The source of this sequence is a male donor with ankylosing spondylitis or in good health (not recorded which). The chain employs TRBV3-1 and TRBJ2-6; TRBD2 matches at 8 bases. The CDR3 coding sequence is TGTGCCAGCAGCCAGGCCTTTCGGGGGGGTGGGGCCAACGTCCTGACTTTC. This sequence encodes CASSQAFRGGGANVLTF.